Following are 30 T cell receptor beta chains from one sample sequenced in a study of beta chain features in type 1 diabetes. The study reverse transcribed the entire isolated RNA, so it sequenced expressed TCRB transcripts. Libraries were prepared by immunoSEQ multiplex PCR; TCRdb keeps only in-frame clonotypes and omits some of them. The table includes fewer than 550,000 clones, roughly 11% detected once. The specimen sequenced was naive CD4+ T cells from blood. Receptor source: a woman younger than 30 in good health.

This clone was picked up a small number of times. The CDR3 loop reads CASSLRDRPRETQYF. CDR3 sequence (DNA): TGTGCCAGCAGCCTCCGGGACAGACCGCGGGAGACCCAGTACTTC. V gene TRBV5-8 combines with J gene TRBJ2-5; 7 bases align to TRBD1. CDR1 is SGHTS, CDR2 YDEGEE, per germline. The CDR3 is made up of 15 amino acids. The V gene end was trimmed by 4 bases and the J gene end by 5 bases; junction bases not matched to a gene: 11.

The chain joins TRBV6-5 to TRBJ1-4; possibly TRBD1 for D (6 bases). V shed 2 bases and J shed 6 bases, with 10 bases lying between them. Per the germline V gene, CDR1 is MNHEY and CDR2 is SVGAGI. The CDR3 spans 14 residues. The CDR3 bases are TGTGCCAGCAGTTACGCGGCAGGGGATGAAAAACTGTTTTTT. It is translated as CASSYAAGDEKLFF.

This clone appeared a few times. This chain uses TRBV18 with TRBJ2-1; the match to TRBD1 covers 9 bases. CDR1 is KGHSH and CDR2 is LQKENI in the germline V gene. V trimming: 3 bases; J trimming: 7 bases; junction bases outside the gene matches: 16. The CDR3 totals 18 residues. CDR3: CASSPTGLTPGQGNEQFF. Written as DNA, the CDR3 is TGTGCCAGCTCACCTACCGGTCTTACTCCGGGACAGGGAAATGAGCAGTTCTTC.

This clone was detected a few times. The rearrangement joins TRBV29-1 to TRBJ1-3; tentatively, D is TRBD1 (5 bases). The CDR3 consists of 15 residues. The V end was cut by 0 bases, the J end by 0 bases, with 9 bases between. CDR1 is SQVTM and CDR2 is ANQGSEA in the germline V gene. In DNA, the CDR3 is TGCAGCGTTGAAGAGGGGGGTTTCTCTGGAAACACCATATATTTT. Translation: CSVEEGGFSGNTIYF.

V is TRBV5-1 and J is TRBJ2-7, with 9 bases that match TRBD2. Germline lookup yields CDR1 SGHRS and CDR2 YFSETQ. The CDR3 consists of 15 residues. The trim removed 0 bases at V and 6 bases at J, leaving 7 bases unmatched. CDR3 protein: CASSLVKRGVSEQYV. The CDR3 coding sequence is TGCGCCAGCAGCTTGGTTAAGCGGGGGGTTAGCGAGCAGTACGTC.

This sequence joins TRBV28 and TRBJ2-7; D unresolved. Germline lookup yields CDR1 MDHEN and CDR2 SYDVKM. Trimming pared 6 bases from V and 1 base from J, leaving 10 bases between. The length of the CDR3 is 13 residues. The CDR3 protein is CASSNVGSYEQYV. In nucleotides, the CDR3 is TGTGCCAGCAGCAATGTAGGGTCCTACGAGCAGTACGTC.

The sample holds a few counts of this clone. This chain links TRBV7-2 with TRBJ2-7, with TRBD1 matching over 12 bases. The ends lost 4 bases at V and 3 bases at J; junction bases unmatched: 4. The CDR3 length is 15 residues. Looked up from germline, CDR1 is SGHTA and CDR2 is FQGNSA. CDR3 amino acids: CASSSGQGALYEQYF. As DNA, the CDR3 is TGTGCCAGCAGCTCGGGACAGGGGGCTCTCTACGAGCAGTACTTC.

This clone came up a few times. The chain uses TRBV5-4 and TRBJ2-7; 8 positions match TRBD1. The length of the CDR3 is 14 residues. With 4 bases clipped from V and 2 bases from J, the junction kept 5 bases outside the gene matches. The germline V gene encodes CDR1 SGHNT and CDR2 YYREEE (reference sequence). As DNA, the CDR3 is TGTGCCAGCAGCAGGACAGGGTTGCCCTACGAGCAGTACTTC. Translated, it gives CASSRTGLPYEQYF.

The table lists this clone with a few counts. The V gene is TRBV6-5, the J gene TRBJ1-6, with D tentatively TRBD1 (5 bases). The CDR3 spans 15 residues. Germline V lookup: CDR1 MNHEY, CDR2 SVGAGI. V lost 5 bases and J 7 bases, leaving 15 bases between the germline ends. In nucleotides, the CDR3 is TGTGCCAGCAGTGCTGCCGGGACCCCAAATTCACCCCTCCACTTT. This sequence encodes CASSAAGTPNSPLHF.

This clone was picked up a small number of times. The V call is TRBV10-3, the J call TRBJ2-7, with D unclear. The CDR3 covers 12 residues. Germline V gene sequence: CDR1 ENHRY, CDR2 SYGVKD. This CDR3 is CAISEGSHEQYV. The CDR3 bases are TGTGCCATCAGTGAGGGCTCCCACGAGCAGTACGTC.

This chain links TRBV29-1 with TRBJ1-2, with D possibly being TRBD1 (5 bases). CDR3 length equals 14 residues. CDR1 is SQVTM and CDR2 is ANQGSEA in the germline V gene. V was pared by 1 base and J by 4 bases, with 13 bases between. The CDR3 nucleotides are TGCAGCGTTGAAGTAAGGGGAGCCATCTATGGCTACACCTTC. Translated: CSVEVRGAIYGYTF.

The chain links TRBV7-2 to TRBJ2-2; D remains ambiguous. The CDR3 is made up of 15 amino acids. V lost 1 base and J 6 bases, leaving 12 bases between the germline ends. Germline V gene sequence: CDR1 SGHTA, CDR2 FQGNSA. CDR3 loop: CASSLGASGAGELFF. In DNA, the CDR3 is TGTGCCAGCAGCTTAGGAGCCTCGGGCGCCGGGGAGCTGTTTTTT. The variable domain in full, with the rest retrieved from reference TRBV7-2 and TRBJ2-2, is GAGVSQSPSNKVTEKGKDVELRCDPISGHTALYWYRQSLGQGLEFLIYFQGNSAPDKSGLPSDRFSAERTGGSVSTLTIQRTQQEDSAVYLCASSLGASGAGELFFGEGSRLTVL.

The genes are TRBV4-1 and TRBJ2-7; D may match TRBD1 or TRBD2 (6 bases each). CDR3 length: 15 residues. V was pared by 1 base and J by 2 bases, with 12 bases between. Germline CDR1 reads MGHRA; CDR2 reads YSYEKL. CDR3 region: CASSQVGGLPYEQYV. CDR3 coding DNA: TGCGCCAGCAGCCAAGTTGGGGGGCTTCCCTACGAGCAGTACGTC.

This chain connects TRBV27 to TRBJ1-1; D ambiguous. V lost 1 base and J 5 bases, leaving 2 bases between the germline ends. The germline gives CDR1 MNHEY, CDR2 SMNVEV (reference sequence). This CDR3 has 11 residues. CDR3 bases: TGTGCCAGCAGTTTATTTACTGAAGCTTTCTTT. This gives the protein CASSLFTEAFF.

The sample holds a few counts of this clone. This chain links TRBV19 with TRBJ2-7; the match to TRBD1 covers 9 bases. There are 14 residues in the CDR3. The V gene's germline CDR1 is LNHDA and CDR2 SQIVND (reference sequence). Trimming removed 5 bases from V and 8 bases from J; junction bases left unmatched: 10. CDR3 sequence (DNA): TGTGCCAGTAGTGCAGGACAGGGGCGGGTCCAGCAGTACTTC. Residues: CASSAGQGRVQQYF.

The CDR3 is CAIRTPSGGGYNEQFF. For the CDR3, the DNA is TGTGCCATCAGGACCCCCAGCGGGGGGGGCTACAATGAGCAGTTCTTC. The chain recombines TRBV10-3 with TRBJ2-1, with TRBD2 identical over 10 bases. V shed 6 bases and J 3 bases; nucleotides not matched to a gene: 8. Germline V gene sequence: CDR1 ENHRY, CDR2 SYGVKD. The CDR3 is 16 residues long.

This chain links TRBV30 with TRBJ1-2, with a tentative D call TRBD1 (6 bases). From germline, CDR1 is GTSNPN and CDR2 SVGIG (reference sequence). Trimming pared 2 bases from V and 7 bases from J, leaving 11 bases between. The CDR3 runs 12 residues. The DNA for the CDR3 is TGTGCCTGGAGTTCGGGACACGGTGGCTACACCTTC. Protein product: CAWSSGHGGYTF. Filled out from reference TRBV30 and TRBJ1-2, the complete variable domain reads SQTIHQWPATLVQPVGSPLSLECTVEGTSNPNLYWYRQAAGRGLQLLFYSVGIGQISSEVPQNLSASRPQDRQFILSSKKLLLSDSGFYLCAWSSGHGGYTFGSGTRLTVV.

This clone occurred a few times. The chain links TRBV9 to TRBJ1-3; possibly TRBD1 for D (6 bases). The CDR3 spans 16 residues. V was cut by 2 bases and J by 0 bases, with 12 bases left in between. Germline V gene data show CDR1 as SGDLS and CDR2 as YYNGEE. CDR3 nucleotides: TGTGCCAGCAGCGTGGACAGCCTAACCTCTGGAAACACCATATATTTT. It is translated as CASSVDSLTSGNTIYF.

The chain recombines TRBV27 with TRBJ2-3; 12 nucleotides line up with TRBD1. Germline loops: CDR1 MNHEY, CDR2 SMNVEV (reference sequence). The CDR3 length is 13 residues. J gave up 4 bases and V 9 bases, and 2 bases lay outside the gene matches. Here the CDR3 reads CASGTGGPDTQYF. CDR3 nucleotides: TGTGCCAGTGGGACAGGGGGCCCAGATACGCAGTATTTT.

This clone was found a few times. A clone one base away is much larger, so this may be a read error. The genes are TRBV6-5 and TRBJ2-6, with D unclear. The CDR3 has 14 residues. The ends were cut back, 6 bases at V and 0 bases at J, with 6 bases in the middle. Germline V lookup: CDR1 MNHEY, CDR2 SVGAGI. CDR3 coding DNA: TGTGCCAGCAGAAGGAGCTCTGGGGCCAACGTCCTGACTTTC. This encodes CASRRSSGANVLTF.

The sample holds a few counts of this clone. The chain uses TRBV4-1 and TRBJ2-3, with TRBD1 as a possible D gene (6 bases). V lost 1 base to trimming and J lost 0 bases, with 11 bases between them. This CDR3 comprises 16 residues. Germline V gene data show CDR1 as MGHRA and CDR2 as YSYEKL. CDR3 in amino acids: CASSQAGTHSTDTQYF. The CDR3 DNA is TGCGCCAGCAGCCAAGCCGGGACACATAGCACAGATACGCAGTATTTT.

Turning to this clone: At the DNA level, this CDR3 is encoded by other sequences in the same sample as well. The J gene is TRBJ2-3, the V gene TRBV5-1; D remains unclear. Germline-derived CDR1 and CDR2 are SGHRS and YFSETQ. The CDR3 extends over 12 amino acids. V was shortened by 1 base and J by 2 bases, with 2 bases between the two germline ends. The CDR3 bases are TGCGCCAGCAGCTTGCTCACAGATACGCAGTATTTT. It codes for CASSLLTDTQYF.

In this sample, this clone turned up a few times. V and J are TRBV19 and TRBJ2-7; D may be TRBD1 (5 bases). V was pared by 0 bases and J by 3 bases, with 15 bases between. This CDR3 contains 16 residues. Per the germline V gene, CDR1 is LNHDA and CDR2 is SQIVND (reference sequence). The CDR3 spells CASSIESAGPLYEQYF. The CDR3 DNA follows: TGTGCCAGTAGTATAGAGTCCGCAGGGCCCCTCTACGAGCAGTACTTC. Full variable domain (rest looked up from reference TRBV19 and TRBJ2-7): DGGITQSPKYLFRKEGQNVTLSCEQNLNHDAMYWYRQDPGQGLRLIYYSQIVNDFQKGDIAEGYSVSREKKESFPLTVTSAQKNPTAFYLCASSIESAGPLYEQYFGPGTRLTVT.

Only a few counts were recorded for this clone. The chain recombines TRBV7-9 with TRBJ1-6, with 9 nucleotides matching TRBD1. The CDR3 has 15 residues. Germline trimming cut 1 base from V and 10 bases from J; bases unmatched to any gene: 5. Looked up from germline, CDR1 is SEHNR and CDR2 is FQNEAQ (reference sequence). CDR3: CASSLGDRESSPLHF. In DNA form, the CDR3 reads TGTGCCAGCAGCTTAGGGGACAGGGAGTCCTCACCCCTCCACTTT.

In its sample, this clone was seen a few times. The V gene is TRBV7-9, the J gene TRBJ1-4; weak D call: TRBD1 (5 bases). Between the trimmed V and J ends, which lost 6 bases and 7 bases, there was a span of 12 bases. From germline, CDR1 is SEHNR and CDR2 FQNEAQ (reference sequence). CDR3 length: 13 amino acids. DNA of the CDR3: TGTGCCAGCAGTCCGGACAAGGTTGAAAAACTGTTTTTT. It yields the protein CASSPDKVEKLFF.

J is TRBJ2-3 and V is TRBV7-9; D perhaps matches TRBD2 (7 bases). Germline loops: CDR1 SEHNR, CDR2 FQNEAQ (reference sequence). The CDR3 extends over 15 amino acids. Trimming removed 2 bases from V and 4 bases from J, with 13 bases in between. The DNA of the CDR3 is TGTGCCAGCAGCTTACCGCGGGGGCAATCAGATACGCAGTATTTT. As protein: CASSLPRGQSDTQYF. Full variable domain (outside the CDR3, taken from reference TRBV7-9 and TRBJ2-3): DTGVSQNPRHKITKRGQNVTFRCDPISEHNRLYWYRQTLGQGPEFLTYFQNEAQLEKSRLLSDRFSAERPKGSFSTLEIQRTEQGDSAMYLCASSLPRGQSDTQYFGPGTRLTVL.

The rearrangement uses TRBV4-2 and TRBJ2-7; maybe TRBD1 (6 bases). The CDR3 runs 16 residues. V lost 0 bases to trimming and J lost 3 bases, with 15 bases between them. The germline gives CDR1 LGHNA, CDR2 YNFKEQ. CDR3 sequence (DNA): TGTGCCAGCAGCCAAGATCAGGGGTCGGTGGGCTACGAGCAGTACGTC. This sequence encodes CASSQDQGSVGYEQYV.

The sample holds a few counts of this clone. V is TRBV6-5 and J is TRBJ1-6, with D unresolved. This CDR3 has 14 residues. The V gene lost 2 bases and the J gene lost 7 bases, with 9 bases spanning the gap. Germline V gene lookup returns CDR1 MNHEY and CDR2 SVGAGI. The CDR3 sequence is CASSYERRNSPLHF. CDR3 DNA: TGTGCCAGCAGTTACGAACGGAGAAATTCACCCCTCCACTTT.

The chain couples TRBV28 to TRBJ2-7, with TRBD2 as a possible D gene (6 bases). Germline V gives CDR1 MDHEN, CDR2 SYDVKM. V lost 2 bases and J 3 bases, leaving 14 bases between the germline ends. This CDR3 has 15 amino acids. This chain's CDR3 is CASSLDGMGLYEQYV. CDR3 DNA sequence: TGTGCCAGCAGTTTAGACGGGATGGGACTCTACGAGCAGTACGTC.

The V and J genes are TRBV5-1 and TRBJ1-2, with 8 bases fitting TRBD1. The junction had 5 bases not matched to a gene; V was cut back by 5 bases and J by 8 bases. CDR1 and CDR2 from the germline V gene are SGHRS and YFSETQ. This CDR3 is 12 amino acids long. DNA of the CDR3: TGCGCCAGCAGTGGACAGGGATACGGCTACACCTTC. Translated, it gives CASSGQGYGYTF.